Sequencing of this TCR beta chain was carried out in a study of blood T cell repertoires in COVID-19. Repertoires were generated with immunoSEQ multiplex PCR, while TCRdb's copy carries only in-frame clones and drops some. The table lists about 220,000 clones, 83% of them singletons. Those enrolled, adults aged roughly 18 to 90 years, came from about two dozen US areas. This clone has just one count. The sample taken for sequencing was PBMCs or T cells enriched from blood (not recorded which). The clonotype was recovered from a woman between 45 and 60 years old who had been exposed to COVID-19.

The CDR3 is CASSLGSIYSNQPQHF. CDR3 nucleotide sequence: TGTGCCAGCAGTTTGGGCAGCATTTATAGCAATCAGCCCCAGCATTTT. The chain carries TRBV28 and TRBJ1-5, with no clear D. Trimming cost V 3 bases and J 0 bases, with 12 bases left between them. The length of the CDR3 is 16 residues. CDR1 is MDHEN and CDR2 is SYDVKM in the germline V gene.